The TCR beta chain under discussion was sequenced for a study of T cells in localized non-small cell lung cancer (TCRdb year 2020). Background on the whole study: T cell repertoires of about 230 early-stage NSCLC patients were analyzed, with tumors being compared against uninvolved tumor-adjacent lungs. Of the NSCLC patients, fewer than 150 were male and some 97 were female, and the mean age was about 69 years. The cohort consisted of around 250 treatment-naive NSCLC patients whose localized lung tumors had been resected.

At diagnosis, peripheral blood, uninvolved tumor-adjacent lung and tumor were collected and stored as a combination of fresh-frozen and FFPE material. About this clone: Its antigen is still unknown. No much larger clone is present one base from it, and per-base qualities are unavailable.

What the study reported, not specific to this receptor: Uninvolved tumor-adjacent lung showed the highest T cell clonality, higher than tumor, which suggests more focused antigenic responses in the uninvolved tumor-adjacent lung. A median of 57 of the top 100 tumor clones were detected in paired uninvolved adjacent lung, and 25 to 35 of these tumor clones were also found among the top 100 clones of the paired uninvolved adjacent lung. Multi-region tumor sequencing was not performed, so intratumor heterogeneity could not be excluded. Since the design was exploratory, TCR variables were selected using unadjusted p-values with no false-discovery rate correction. Longer overall survival was associated with higher T cell density in blood, whereas shorter survival was associated with higher clonality in adjacent lung.

TCR beta CDR3 regions were sequenced from DNA using the immunoSEQ Assay. The original methods were these. T cell density was computed as TCR beta template counts normalized to usable DNA estimated by amplifying housekeeping genes. Richness was estimated with the preseqR package, extrapolating to 400,000 templates for PBMC samples and 120,000 templates for tissue samples. Clonality was defined as one minus Pielou's evenness. Tissue-enriched TCRs were identified through differential abundance testing performed on productive amino-acid clonotypes, with a minimum total count of 5 and an alpha of 0.1. The Jaccard Index and the Morisita Overlap Index were used to quantify repertoire overlap between compartments. GLIPH clustered TCR beta CDR3s with public tetramer-defined viral CDR3s; viral motifs required at least three viral sequences plus V-gene enrichment. TCRdb obtained this table from immuneACCESS and retained in-frame rearrangements with V and J assigned. These tables miss some clones; where compared with another copy, unresolved V genes account for less than half of the shortfall, and the remainder is unexplained. That table gives V, J and clone size, and the DNA gave D and trimming. This sample has about 3,900 clones in its table, and around 30% of those were observed once. 20% of the sample lies in the top ten.

The clonotype was recovered from a male donor older than 55 with stage III lung adenocarcinoma. The sequencing here drew on lung tumor tissue, taken before any cancer treatment.

The sequenced DNA: TGTGCCAGCAGCTTAGGGACAGGAGCCTACAATGAGCAGTTCTTC. Protein translation: CASSLGTGAYNEQFF. This receptor chain uses TRBV11-3 and TRBJ2-1, and 7 junction bases match TRBD1. V is pruned by 1 base and J by 2 bases, leaving 2 bases of the junction without a gene match. The CDR3 has 15 amino acids, counting the end cysteine and phenylalanine. The entry retains the CDR3 DNA only, 45 bases that are in frame from base 1. Sequences SGHNT (CDR1) and YENEEA (CDR2) are obtained from the germline V gene.